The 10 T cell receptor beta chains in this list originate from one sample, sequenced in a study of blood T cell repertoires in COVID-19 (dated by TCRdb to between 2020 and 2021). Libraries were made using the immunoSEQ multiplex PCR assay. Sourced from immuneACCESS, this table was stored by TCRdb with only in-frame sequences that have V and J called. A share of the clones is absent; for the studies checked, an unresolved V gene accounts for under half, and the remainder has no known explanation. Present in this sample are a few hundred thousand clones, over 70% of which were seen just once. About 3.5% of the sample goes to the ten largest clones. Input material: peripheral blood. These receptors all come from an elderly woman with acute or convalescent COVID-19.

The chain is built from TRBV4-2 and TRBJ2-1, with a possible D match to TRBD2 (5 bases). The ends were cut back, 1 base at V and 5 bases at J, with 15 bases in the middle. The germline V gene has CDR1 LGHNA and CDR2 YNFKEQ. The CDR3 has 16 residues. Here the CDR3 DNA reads TGTGCCAGCAGCCAAGTTAGGGCGGGCCGGGACAATGAGCAGTTCTTC. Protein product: CASSQVRAGRDNEQFF.

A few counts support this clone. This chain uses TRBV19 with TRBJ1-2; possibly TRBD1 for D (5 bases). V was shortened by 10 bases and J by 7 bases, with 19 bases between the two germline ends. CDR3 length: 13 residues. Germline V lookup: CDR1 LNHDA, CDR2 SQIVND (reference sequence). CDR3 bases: TGTGCCACTGGGGGGGAGAACGGAGGTGGCTACACCTTC. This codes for CATGGENGGGYTF.

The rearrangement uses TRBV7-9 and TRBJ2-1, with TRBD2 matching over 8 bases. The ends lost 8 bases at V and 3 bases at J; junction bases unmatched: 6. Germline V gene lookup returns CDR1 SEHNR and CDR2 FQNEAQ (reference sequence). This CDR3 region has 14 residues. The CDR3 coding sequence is TGTGCCAGCCAACGGACTAGCTACTACAATGAGCAGTTCTTC. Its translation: CASQRTSYYNEQFF.

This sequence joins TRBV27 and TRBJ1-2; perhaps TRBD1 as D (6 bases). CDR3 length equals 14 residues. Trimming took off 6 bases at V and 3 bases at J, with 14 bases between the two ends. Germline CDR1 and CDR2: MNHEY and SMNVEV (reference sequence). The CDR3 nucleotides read TGTGCCAGCAGCTCCTCGACAGGCCACTATGGCTACACCTTC. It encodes CASSSSTGHYGYTF.

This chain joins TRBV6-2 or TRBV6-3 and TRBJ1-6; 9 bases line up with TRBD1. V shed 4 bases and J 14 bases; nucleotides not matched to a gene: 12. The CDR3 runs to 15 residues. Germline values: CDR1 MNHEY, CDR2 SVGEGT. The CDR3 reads CASSSQGQGSQALHF. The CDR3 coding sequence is TGTGCCAGCAGTTCCCAAGGACAGGGGAGTCAGGCCCTCCACTTT.

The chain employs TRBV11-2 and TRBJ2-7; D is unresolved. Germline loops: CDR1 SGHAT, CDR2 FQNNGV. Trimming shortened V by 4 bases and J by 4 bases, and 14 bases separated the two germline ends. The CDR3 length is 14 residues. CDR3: CASSSSVPMYEQYF. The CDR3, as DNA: TGTGCCAGCAGCTCGAGCGTCCCTATGTACGAGCAGTACTTC.

The CDR3 protein is CASSYRPFSGRASHNEQFF. CDR3 in DNA: TGTGCCAGCAGTTACCGTCCCTTTAGCGGGAGGGCCAGCCACAATGAGCAGTTCTTC. The rearrangement links TRBV6-2 or TRBV6-3 to TRBJ2-1, with 11 positions matching TRBD2. This CDR3 spans 19 amino acids. Trimming removed 2 bases from V and 5 bases from J; junction bases left unmatched: 14. Germline CDR1 reads MNHEY; CDR2 reads SVGEGT.

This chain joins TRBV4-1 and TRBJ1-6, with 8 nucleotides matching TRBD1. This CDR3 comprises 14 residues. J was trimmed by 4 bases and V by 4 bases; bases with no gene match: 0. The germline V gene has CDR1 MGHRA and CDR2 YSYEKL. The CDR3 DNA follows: TGCGCCAGCAGCCGGGACAGGTATAATTCACCCCTCCACTTT. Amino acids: CASSRDRYNSPLHF.

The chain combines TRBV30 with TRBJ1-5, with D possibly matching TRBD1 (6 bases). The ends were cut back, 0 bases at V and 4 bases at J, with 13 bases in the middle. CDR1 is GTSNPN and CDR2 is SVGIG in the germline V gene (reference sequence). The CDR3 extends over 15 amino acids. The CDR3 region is CAWSVGGRGNQPQHF. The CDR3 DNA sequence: TGTGCCTGGAGTGTAGGAGGCAGGGGAAATCAGCCCCAGCATTTT.

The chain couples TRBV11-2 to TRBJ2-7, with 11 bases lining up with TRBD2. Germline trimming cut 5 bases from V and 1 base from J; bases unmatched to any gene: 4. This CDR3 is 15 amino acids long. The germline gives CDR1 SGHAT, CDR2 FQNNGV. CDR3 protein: CASSLGTSGSYEQYF. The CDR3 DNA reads TGTGCCAGCAGCCTAGGGACTAGCGGATCCTACGAGCAGTACTTC.